These 21 T cell receptor beta chains were all obtained from the same sample, sequenced in a study of blood T cell repertoires in COVID-19. Sequencing was performed with immunoSEQ multiplex PCR; in TCRdb, only in-frame clones are kept and a portion is missing. Of about 190,000 clones listed, about 80% are singletons. Sequenced sample: peripheral blood. Source of these receptors: a man aged 30 to 39 with active or convalescent COVID-19.

For this clone: The same CDR3 arises from other DNA sequences in this sample as well. The chain is built from TRBV6-5 and TRBJ1-2; a weak D match, TRBD1 (6 bases). V lost 0 bases and J 4 bases, leaving 12 bases between the germline ends. Germline lookup yields CDR1 MNHEY and CDR2 SVGAGI. The CDR3 is 15 amino acids. In nucleotides, the CDR3 is TGTGCCAGCAGTTACTCGAGCAGGGGAAGCTATGGCTACACCTTC. Its translation is CASSYSSRGSYGYTF.

V is TRBV6-1 and J is TRBJ1-2; maybe TRBD1 (6 bases). This CDR3 has 14 residues. The V end was cut by 2 bases, the J end by 4 bases, with 11 bases between. CDR1 MNHNS and CDR2 SASEGT come from the germline V gene. CDR3 loop: CASSELVQGYGYTF. CDR3 sequence (DNA): TGTGCCAGCAGTGAACTCGTACAGGGCTATGGCTACACCTTC.

This chain links TRBV6-5 with TRBJ1-1, with D perhaps matching TRBD1 (6 bases). V was trimmed by 2 bases and J by 5 bases, leaving 12 bases between them. Germline V gene lookup returns CDR1 MNHEY and CDR2 SVGAGI. The CDR3 runs 14 residues. The CDR3 sequence: CASSYQGGGTEAFF. The CDR3 coding sequence is TGTGCCAGCAGTTACCAAGGGGGTGGGACTGAAGCTTTCTTT.

This clone was seen only once. V gene TRBV28 combines with J gene TRBJ1-6; 8 bases map to TRBD1. CDR3 length equals 14 residues. CDR1 is MDHEN and CDR2 is SYDVKM in the germline V gene. After removal of 5 bases from V and 10 bases from J, the junction contained 7 bases not matched to a gene. The CDR3 reads CASSTDRAGSPLHF. The CDR3 bases are TGTGCCAGCAGTACGGACAGGGCGGGCTCACCCCTCCACTTT.

The J gene is TRBJ2-3, the V gene TRBV19, with TRBD2 identical over 8 bases. Germline lookup yields CDR1 LNHDA and CDR2 SQIVND (reference sequence). V gave up 5 bases and J gave up 6 bases; unmatched junction bases: 13. CDR3 length: 16 amino acids. The CDR3 loop is CASSRLGLGDGDTQYF. The CDR3 DNA follows: TGTGCCAGTAGTCGCCTGGGACTAGGCGATGGGGATACGCAGTATTTT.

The chain joins TRBV9 to TRBJ1-4; D not resolved. Germline V CDR1 and CDR2: SGDLS, YYNGEE. The CDR3 runs 16 residues. With 0 bases removed from V and 5 bases from J, the gap between germline ends came to 14 bases. CDR3 in amino acids: CASSVGWEGENEKLFF. The CDR3 DNA reads TGTGCCAGCAGCGTAGGGTGGGAGGGTGAAAATGAAAAACTGTTTTTT.

The chain is built from TRBV25-1 and TRBJ2-1; 13 positions agree with TRBD2. The CDR3 runs to 16 residues. Germline V gives CDR1 MGHDK, CDR2 SYGVNS. V lost 5 bases, J lost 9 bases, and 10 bases stayed unmatched. CDR3 residues: CASSTRLAGGLAEQFF. The CDR3 region has the DNA TGTGCCAGCAGTACGCGACTAGCGGGGGGTCTGGCTGAGCAGTTCTTC.

The V and J genes are TRBV11-2 and TRBJ2-7, with a tentative D call TRBD2 (6 bases). This CDR3 comprises 15 residues. V was cut by 2 bases and J by 2 bases, with 13 bases left in between. Germline loops: CDR1 SGHAT, CDR2 FQNNGV. The CDR3 DNA sequence: TGTGCCAGCAGCTTAAGGCGCGGGATCCCCTACGAGCAGTACTTC. Amino acid sequence: CASSLRRGIPYEQYF. Using reference TRBV11-2 and TRBJ2-7 for the parts outside the CDR3, the full variable domain is EAGVAQSPRYKIIEKRQSVAFWCNPISGHATLYWYQQILGQGPKLLIQFQNNGVVDDSQLPKDRFSAERLKGVDSTLKIQPAKLEDSAVYLCASSLRRGIPYEQYFGPGTRLTVT.

The chain links TRBV5-6 to TRBJ2-1; 7 bases are shared with TRBD1. V was clipped by 6 bases and J by 3 bases; unmatched bases: 12. Germline V lookup: CDR1 SGHDT, CDR2 YYEEEE. The CDR3 totals 16 residues. The CDR3 sequence: CASTLPGQRLYNEQFF. In DNA, the CDR3 is TGTGCCAGCACCCTCCCGGGACAGAGACTCTACAATGAGCAGTTCTTC. The full variable domain, its missing parts supplied by reference TRBV5-6 and TRBJ2-1, is DAGVTQSPTHLIKTRGQQVTLRCSPKSGHDTVSWYQQALGQGPQFIFQYYEEEERQRGNFPDRFSGHQFPNYSSELNVNALLLGDSALYLCASTLPGQRLYNEQFFGPGTRLTVL.

The CDR3 region has the DNA TGTGCCAGCGGAGAGGGGGCCGGGGCTCATCAGCCCCAGCATTTT. Its translation: CASGEGAGAHQPQHF. The chain employs TRBV2 and TRBJ1-5; TRBD1 agrees at 7 bases. CDR1 is SNHLY, CDR2 FYNNEI, per germline. Losses at the gene ends were 8 bases for V and 5 bases for J; bases not matched to a gene: 12. The CDR3 extends over 15 amino acids. Full variable domain (remainder filled in from reference TRBV2 and TRBJ1-5): EPEVTQTPSHQVTQMGQEVILRCVPISNHLYFYWYRQILGQKVEFLVSFYNNEISEKSEIFDDQFSVERPDGSNFTLKIRSTKLEDSAMYFCASGEGAGAHQPQHFGDGTRLSIL.

This clone has only one observation. CDR3 in DNA: TGCGCCAGCAGCACCACTAGCGGGAGGTATACCGGGGAGCTGTTTTTT. Translating it yields CASSTTSGRYTGELFF. The rearrangement joins TRBV5-1 to TRBJ2-2; 12 bases line up with TRBD2. The CDR3 runs to 16 residues. CDR1 SGHRS and CDR2 YFSETQ come from the germline V gene. J gave up 5 bases and V 4 bases, and 6 bases lay outside the gene matches.

This sequence joins TRBV19 and TRBJ1-1, with D perhaps TRBD1 (5 bases). The V end lost 7 bases, the J end lost 4 bases, and 10 bases lay between the germline ends. The CDR3 length is 12 residues. Looked up from germline, CDR1 is LNHDA and CDR2 is SQIVND (reference sequence). CDR3: CASKSGGTEAFF. The CDR3 DNA reads as TGTGCCAGTAAGTCCGGGGGCACTGAAGCTTTCTTT.

The J gene is TRBJ1-1, the V gene TRBV24-1, with D possibly TRBD1 on 5 matching bases. V was cut by 5 bases and J by 1 base, with 10 bases left in between. Germline CDR1 is KGHDR and CDR2 is SFDVKD. CDR3 size: 14 residues. The CDR3 region has the DNA TGTGCCACCAGTGCGGGGGTAGCGAACACTGAAGCTTTCTTT. It specifies CATSAGVANTEAFF.

This clone was counted a single time. This chain links TRBV7-8 with TRBJ2-3, with TRBD2 matching 9 bases. Per the germline V gene, CDR1 is SGHVS and CDR2 is FQNEAQ. CDR3 size: 17 residues. Germline trimming cut 5 bases from V and 0 bases from J; bases unmatched to any gene: 9. This CDR3 reads CASSPRGTSGSTDTQYF. The CDR3 DNA reads TGTGCCAGCAGCCCTAGAGGCACTAGCGGGAGCACAGATACGCAGTATTTT.

For the CDR3, the DNA is TGTGCCAGCAACACAGGGAACTCACCCCTCCACTTT. It translates to CASNTGNSPLHF. The chain couples TRBV6-5 to TRBJ1-6; D might be TRBD1 (6 bases). The CDR3 has 12 amino acids. The V end lost 7 bases, the J end lost 10 bases, and 11 bases lay between the germline ends. CDR1 is MNHEY, CDR2 SVGAGI, per germline.

This clone came up once. V and J are TRBV4-1 and TRBJ1-1, with 7 bases matching TRBD1. The CDR3 is 15 amino acids. Germline CDR1 MGHRA, CDR2 YSYEKL. V shed 2 bases and J 4 bases; nucleotides not matched to a gene: 7. The CDR3: CASSQYEGAVTEAFF. CDR3 DNA: TGCGCCAGCAGCCAATATGAGGGGGCTGTCACTGAAGCTTTCTTT.

The CDR3 region is CAWSVLRYNYGYTF. In nucleotides, the CDR3 is TGTGCCTGGAGTGTACTAAGGTATAACTATGGCTACACCTTC. V gene TRBV30 combines with J gene TRBJ1-2, with no clear D. Germline V gene data show CDR1 as GTSNPN and CDR2 as SVGIG (reference sequence). The CDR3 is 14 amino acids. The ends were cut back, 0 bases at V and 1 base at J, with 9 bases in the middle.

V and J are TRBV4-2 and TRBJ2-5; 14 positions agree with TRBD2. Germline loops: CDR1 LGHNA, CDR2 YNFKEQ. The CDR3 has 17 amino acids. With 2 bases clipped from V and 2 bases from J, the junction kept 4 bases outside the gene matches. DNA of the CDR3: TGTGCCAGCAGCCAAAGACTAGCGGGGGGGGAACAAGAGACCCAGTACTTC. Translated, it gives CASSQRLAGGEQETQYF.

This chain links TRBV5-1 with TRBJ1-1; 12 bases match TRBD1. With 4 bases clipped from V and 3 bases from J, the junction kept 10 bases outside the gene matches. The V gene's germline CDR1 is SGHRS and CDR2 YFSETQ. The CDR3 is 17 residues long. Written as DNA, the CDR3 is TGCGCCAGCAGCACCTCCGGGACAGGGGGCGCGGACACTGAAGCTTTCTTT. This codes for CASSTSGTGGADTEAFF. The full variable domain, with the rest looked up from reference TRBV5-1 and TRBJ1-1, is KAGVTQTPRYLIKTRGQQVTLSCSPISGHRSVSWYQQTPGQGLQFLFEYFSETQRNKGNFPGRFSGRQFSNSRSEMNVSTLELGDSALYLCASSTSGTGGADTEAFFGQGTRLTVV.

This chain joins TRBV28 and TRBJ1-1; unclear D gene. Germline V gene data show CDR1 as MDHEN and CDR2 as SYDVKM. The CDR3 runs 14 residues. V was shortened by 1 base and J by 4 bases, with 10 bases between the two germline ends. The CDR3: CASSLLDGSTEAFF. The DNA of the CDR3 is TGTGCCAGCAGTTTATTGGATGGGAGCACTGAAGCTTTCTTT.

This rearrangement joins TRBV5-6 to TRBJ2-1; D is unresolved. Trimming took off 0 bases at V and 2 bases at J, with 9 bases between the two ends. The CDR3 is made up of 15 amino acids. Germline CDR1 reads SGHDT; CDR2 reads YYEEEE. The CDR3, as DNA: TGTGCCAGCAGCTTGGGGCTAGGAACCTACAATGAGCAGTTCTTC. Its protein is CASSLGLGTYNEQFF.